The clone carrying this TCR beta chain was seen just once. Its cognate antigen is unknown. This sample was included in a study of T cell responses to AZD1222 COVID-19 vaccine. Whole-study results and caveats: Spike was spanned by vaccine-associated CD4 TCRs, with dominance at 160-218 and 743-854. Only 5 or 6 AZD1222 recipients tested seropositive at baseline. Spike-specific TCR breadth and depth both grew after two AZD1222 doses.

The CDR3 runs to 15 residues. CDR1 is GTSNPN, CDR2 SVGIG, per germline (reference sequence). V gave up 4 bases and J gave up 4 bases, with 20 bases separating them. Clones were sequenced by immunoSEQ multiplex PCR, and TCRdb holds only the in-frame ones, with some missing. The sample shows roughly 170,000 clones, around 90% of them seen only once. The sample in question was peripheral blood, obtained on day 0 of AZD1222 vaccination. The chain links TRBV30 to TRBJ2-7; tentatively, D is TRBD2 (6 bases). The origin of this receptor is an adult in good health. The CDR3 DNA is TGTGCCTGGACCGCCCAGGAGGGAGCAGTGTACGAGCAGTACTTC. Translation gives CAWTAQEGAVYEQYF.